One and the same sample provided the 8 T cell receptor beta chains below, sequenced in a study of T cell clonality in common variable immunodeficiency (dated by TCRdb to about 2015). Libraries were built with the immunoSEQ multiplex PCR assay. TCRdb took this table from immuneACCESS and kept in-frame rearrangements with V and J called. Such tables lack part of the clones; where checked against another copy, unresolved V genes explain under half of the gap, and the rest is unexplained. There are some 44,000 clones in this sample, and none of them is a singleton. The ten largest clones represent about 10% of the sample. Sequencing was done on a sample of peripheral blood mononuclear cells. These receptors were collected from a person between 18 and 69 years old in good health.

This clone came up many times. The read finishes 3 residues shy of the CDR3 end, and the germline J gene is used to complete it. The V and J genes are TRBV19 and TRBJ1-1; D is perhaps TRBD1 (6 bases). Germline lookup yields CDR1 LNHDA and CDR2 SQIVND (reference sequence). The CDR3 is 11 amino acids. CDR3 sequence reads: CASSPGTRAFF. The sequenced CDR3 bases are TGTGCCAGTAGTCCAGGGACACGA.

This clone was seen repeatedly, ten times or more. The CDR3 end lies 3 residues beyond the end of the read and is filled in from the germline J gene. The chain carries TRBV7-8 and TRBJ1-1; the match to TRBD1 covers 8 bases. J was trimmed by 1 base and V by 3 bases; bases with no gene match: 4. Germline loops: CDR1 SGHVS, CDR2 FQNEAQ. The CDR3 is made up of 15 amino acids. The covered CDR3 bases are TGTGCCAGCAGCTTTGCTGACAGGGGGAACACTGAA. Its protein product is CASSFADRGNTE. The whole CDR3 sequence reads CASSFADRGNTEAFF. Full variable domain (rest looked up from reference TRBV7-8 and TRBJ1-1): GAGVSQSPRYKVAKRGQDVALRCDPISGHVSLFWYQQALGQGPEFLTYFQNEAQLDKSGLPSDRFFAERPEGSVSTLKIQRTQQEDSAVYLCASSFADRGNTEAFFGQGTRLTVV.

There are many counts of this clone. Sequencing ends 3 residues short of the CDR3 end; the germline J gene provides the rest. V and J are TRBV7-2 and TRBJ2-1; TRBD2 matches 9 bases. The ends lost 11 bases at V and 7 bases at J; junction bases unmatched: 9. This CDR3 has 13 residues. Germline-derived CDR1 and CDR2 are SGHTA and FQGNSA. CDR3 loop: CASGTSRGNEQFF. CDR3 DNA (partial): TGTGCCTCGGGGACTAGCCGGGGTAATGAG.

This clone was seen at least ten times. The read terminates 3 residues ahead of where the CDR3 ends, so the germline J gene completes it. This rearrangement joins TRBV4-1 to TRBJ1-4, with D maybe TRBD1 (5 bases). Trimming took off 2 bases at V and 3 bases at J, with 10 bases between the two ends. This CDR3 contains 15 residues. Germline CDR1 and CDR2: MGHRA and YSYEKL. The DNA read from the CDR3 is TGCGCCAGCAGCCAACGACAGTGGGCTAATGAAAAA. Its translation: CASSQRQWANEK. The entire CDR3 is CASSQRQWANEKLFF.

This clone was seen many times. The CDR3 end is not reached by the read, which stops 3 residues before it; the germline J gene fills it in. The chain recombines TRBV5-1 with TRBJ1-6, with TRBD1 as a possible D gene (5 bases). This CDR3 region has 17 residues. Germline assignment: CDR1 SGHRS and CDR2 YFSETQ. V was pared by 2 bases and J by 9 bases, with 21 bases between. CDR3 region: CASSFGGRGVSGSPLHF. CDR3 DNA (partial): TGCGCCAGCAGCTTCGGCGGTCGGGGGGTATCGGGTTCACCC.

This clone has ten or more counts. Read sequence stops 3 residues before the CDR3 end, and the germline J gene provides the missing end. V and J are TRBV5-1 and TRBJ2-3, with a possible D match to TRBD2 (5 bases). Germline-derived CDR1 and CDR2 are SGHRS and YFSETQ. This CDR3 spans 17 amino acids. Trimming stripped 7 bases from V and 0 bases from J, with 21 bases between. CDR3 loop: CASRSGSWIGSTDTQYF. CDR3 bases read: TGCGCCAGCCGGTCGGGGAGTTGGATCGGGAGCACAGATACG.

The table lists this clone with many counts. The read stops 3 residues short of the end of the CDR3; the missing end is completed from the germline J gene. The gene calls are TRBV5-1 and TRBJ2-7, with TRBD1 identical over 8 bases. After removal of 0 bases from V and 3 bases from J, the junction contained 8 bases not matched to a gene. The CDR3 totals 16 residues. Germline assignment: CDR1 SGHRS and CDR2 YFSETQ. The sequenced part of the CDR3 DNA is TGCGCCAGCAGCTTGGGTAGTCAGGGGGCGGGCTACGAG. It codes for CASSLGSQGAGYE. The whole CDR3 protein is CASSLGSQGAGYEQYF.

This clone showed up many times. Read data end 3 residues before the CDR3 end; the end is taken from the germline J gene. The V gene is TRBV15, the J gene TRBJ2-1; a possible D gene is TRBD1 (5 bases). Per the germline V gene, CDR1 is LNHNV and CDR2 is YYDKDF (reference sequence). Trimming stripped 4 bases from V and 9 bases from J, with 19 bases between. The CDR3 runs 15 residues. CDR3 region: CATSIFKGSWSEQFF. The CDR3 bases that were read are TGTGCCACCAGCATTTTTAAGGGGTCCTGGTCTGAG.